The 11 T cell receptor beta chains in this list originate from one sample, sequenced in a study of blood T cell repertoires in COVID-19 (dated by TCRdb to the early 2020s). The method behind the library was the immunoSEQ multiplex PCR assay. The immuneACCESS repertoire file appears here via TCRdb, limited to in-frame rearrangements. These files lack a portion of the clones; in checked studies, under half of the deficit traces to unresolved V genes, and the cause of the others is not known. In this sample the table shows a few hundred thousand clones, around 80% of which occur a single time. Of the sample, about 1.4% falls within the top ten clones. The sequenced sample consisted of peripheral blood. The receptor source for this set is a woman between 40 and 55 years old who had recovered from COVID-19.

The rearrangement joins TRBV7-8 to TRBJ2-1, with 7 bases identical to TRBD1. With V trimmed by 1 base and J by 0 bases, 12 bases remained unmatched. From germline, CDR1 is SGHVS and CDR2 FQNEAQ. The CDR3 is 19 residues long. CDR3: CASSLGSGTVVSSYNEQFF. CDR3 in DNA: TGTGCCAGCAGCTTAGGGTCCGGGACAGTCGTGAGCTCCTACAATGAGCAGTTCTTC.

The chain couples TRBV11-2 to TRBJ1-4; D remains unclear. The V gene lost 8 bases and the J gene lost 2 bases, with 15 bases spanning the gap. The CDR3 has 15 residues. The germline CDR1 and CDR2 sequences are SGHAT and FQNNGV. The CDR3 loop reads CASGQDGFTNEKLFF. The CDR3 DNA is TGTGCCAGCGGGCAGGATGGCTTTACTAATGAAAAACTGTTTTTT. The whole variable domain, filled in from reference TRBV11-2 and TRBJ1-4, reads EAGVAQSPRYKIIEKRQSVAFWCNPISGHATLYWYQQILGQGPKLLIQFQNNGVVDDSQLPKDRFSAERLKGVDSTLKIQPAKLEDSAVYLCASGQDGFTNEKLFFGSGTQLSVL.

The chain recombines TRBV6-5 with TRBJ2-5, with D perhaps matching TRBD1 (6 bases). The germline V and J ends were trimmed by 5 bases and 5 bases, with 18 bases remaining between them. This CDR3 comprises 15 residues. Germline V gene data show CDR1 as MNHEY and CDR2 as SVGAGI. The DNA for the CDR3 is TGTGCCAGCAGTATACAGGGAGATCTTACGGAGACCCAGTACTTC. Protein: CASSIQGDLTETQYF.

The J gene is TRBJ1-6, the V gene TRBV7-2, with D maybe TRBD1 (6 bases). Germline-derived CDR1 and CDR2 are SGHTA and FQGNSA. This CDR3 is 15 amino acids long. V dropped 6 bases and J dropped 5 bases, with 14 bases sitting between them. This chain's CDR3 is CASRTGQGHNSPLHF. The DNA for the CDR3 is TGTGCCAGCAGGACAGGACAAGGGCATAATTCACCCCTCCACTTT.

The chain combines TRBV28 with TRBJ1-5; D is unresolved. The V gene's germline CDR1 is MDHEN and CDR2 SYDVKM. V was clipped by 3 bases and J by 1 base, with 10 bases between them. The CDR3 loop spans 15 amino acids. This CDR3 reads CASSFISRSNQPQHF. CDR3 sequence (DNA): TGTGCCAGCAGTTTTATCAGTCGCAGCAATCAGCCCCAGCATTTT. Full variable domain (remainder filled in from reference TRBV28 and TRBJ1-5): DVKVTQSSRYLVKRTGEKVFLECVQDMDHENMFWYRQDPGLGLRLIYFSYDVKMKEKGDIPEGYSVSREKKERFSLILESASTNQTSMYLCASSFISRSNQPQHFGDGTRLSIL.

V usage is TRBV7-8 and J usage is TRBJ1-1, with no clear D. This CDR3 spans 15 amino acids. Germline-derived CDR1 and CDR2 are SGHVS and FQNEAQ. Trimming took off 5 bases at V and 1 base at J, with 14 bases between the two ends. CDR3 DNA sequence: TGTGCCAGCAGCCAGAGCGGGGAAGGGAACACTGAAGCTTTCTTT. It encodes CASSQSGEGNTEAFF.

The genes are TRBV7-9 and TRBJ1-1; D possibly corresponds to TRBD1 (5 bases). The CDR3 covers 13 residues. Germline-derived CDR1 and CDR2 are SEHNR and FQNEAQ (reference sequence). Trimming removed 2 bases at V and 4 bases at J, with 8 bases between. Here the CDR3 DNA reads TGTGCCAGCAGCTTACAGGGAACCACTGAAGCTTTCTTT. Translation gives CASSLQGTTEAFF.

This clone is medium-sized (0.01 to 0.1%) within its sample. This chain uses TRBV6-2 or TRBV6-3 with TRBJ1-1; unclear D gene. V lost 3 bases and J 7 bases, leaving 6 bases between the germline ends. Germline V gene sequence: CDR1 MNHEY, CDR2 SVGEGT. The CDR3 has 11 residues. The CDR3 loop is CASSYLREAFF. The CDR3 DNA is TGTGCCAGCAGTTATCTTCGTGAAGCTTTCTTT.

This chain links TRBV4-2 with TRBJ2-7; a weak D match, TRBD1 (6 bases). The CDR3 loop spans 16 amino acids. Between the trimmed V and J ends, which lost 4 bases and 0 bases, there was a span of 16 bases. Germline CDR1 and CDR2: LGHNA and YNFKEQ. This CDR3 is CASSRGPQGDSYEQYF. The CDR3 DNA reads as TGTGCCAGCAGCCGGGGGCCACAGGGTGACTCCTACGAGCAGTACTTC.

The chain employs TRBV7-2 and TRBJ2-3; 11 bases map to TRBD2. The CDR3 sequence is 16 residues long. V lost 5 bases to trimming and J lost 4 bases; unmatched junction nucleotides: 8. Germline loops: CDR1 SGHTA, CDR2 FQGNSA. CDR3 loop: CASSLRLAGSADTQYF. The DNA of the CDR3 is TGTGCCAGCAGCCTCCGACTAGCGGGGAGCGCAGATACGCAGTATTTT.

The chain has TRBV19 and TRBJ2-7; D is possibly TRBD1 (6 bases). Per germline, CDR1 LNHDA and CDR2 SQIVND (reference sequence). The V end lost 3 bases, the J end lost 4 bases, and 13 bases lay between the germline ends. The CDR3 sequence is 14 residues long. The CDR3 sequence is CASSIQDRKYEQYF. CDR3 DNA sequence: TGTGCCAGTAGTATCCAGGACAGAAAATACGAGCAGTACTTC.